This is a list of T cell receptor beta chains from one sample in a study of blood T cell repertoires in COVID-19. Clones were read by immunoSEQ multiplex PCR, and TCRdb kept only the in-frame ones, dropping some. The table shows under 300,000 clones, with roughly 80% occurring only once. The sequenced sample consisted of peripheral blood. Receptor source: a human donor with COVID-19, enrolled during active disease. The donor label of this sample is uncertain. The CDR3 runs from the conserved cysteine through the conserved F or W. The order of the fields is D gene, J gene, V gene, clone size, CDR3 protein, CDR3 DNA. The D gene is left open where the match is weak. For some rows the clone size is stated as once, few or many, or as a class when expanded; others skip it.

D gene: TRBD1; J gene: TRBJ2-5; V gene: TRBV7-2; clone size: NA; CDR3 protein: CASSFDREETQYF; CDR3 DNA: TGTGCCAGCAGCTTCGACAGGGAGGAGACCCAGTACTTC
D gene: TRBD1; J gene: TRBJ2-7; V gene: TRBV6-5; clone size: NA; CDR3 protein: CASRPGQSYEQYF; CDR3 DNA: TGTGCCAGCAGGCCGGGACAGAGCTACGAGCAGTACTTC
D gene: NA; J gene: TRBJ1-1; V gene: TRBV19; clone size: NA; CDR3 protein: CASKFNSGRGEAFF; CDR3 DNA: TGTGCCAGTAAGTTTAACTCAGGGCGGGGTGAAGCTTTCTTT
D gene: NA; J gene: TRBJ2-2; V gene: TRBV30; clone size: few; CDR3 protein: CAWSRQNTGELFF; CDR3 DNA: TGTGCCTGGAGTCGACAGAACACCGGGGAGCTGTTTTTT
D gene: TRBD1; J gene: TRBJ1-5; V gene: TRBV2; clone size: NA; CDR3 protein: CASSGERQGAEYSNQPQHF; CDR3 DNA: TGTGCCAGCAGTGGAGAAAGACAGGGGGCCGAGTATAGCAATCAGCCCCAGCATTTT
D gene: TRBD1; J gene: TRBJ1-4; V gene: TRBV27; clone size: NA; CDR3 protein: CASSLDRGSANEKLFF; CDR3 DNA: TGTGCCAGCAGTTTGGACAGGGGGTCAGCCAATGAAAAACTGTTTTTT
D gene: TRBD2; J gene: TRBJ2-3; V gene: TRBV5-6; clone size: NA; CDR3 protein: CASSQRVAGGDTQYF; CDR3 DNA: TGTGCCAGCAGCCAACGAGTAGCGGGAGGAGATACGCAGTATTTT
D gene: NA; J gene: TRBJ2-3; V gene: TRBV4-2; clone size: NA; CDR3 protein: CASSQDKTPDVSLYF; CDR3 DNA: TGTGCCAGCAGCCAAGATAAAACTCCAGATGTTAGCCTGTATTTT
D gene: NA; J gene: TRBJ2-1; V gene: TRBV6-5; clone size: NA; CDR3 protein: CATERAGSYNEQFF; CDR3 DNA: TGTGCCACCGAGCGGGCTGGCTCCTACAATGAGCAGTTCTTC
D gene: TRBD1; J gene: TRBJ2-1; V gene: TRBV28; clone size: NA; CDR3 protein: CASPPGTGEFRYNEQFF; CDR3 DNA: TGTGCCAGCCCGCCGGGGACAGGGGAATTTAGGTACAATGAGCAGTTCTTC
D gene: NA; J gene: TRBJ2-1; V gene: TRBV11-2; clone size: NA; CDR3 protein: CASSLAGGNYYNEQFF; CDR3 DNA: TGTGCCAGCAGCTTAGCAGGCGGGAATTACTACAATGAGCAGTTCTTC
D gene: NA; J gene: TRBJ1-1; V gene: TRBV2; clone size: NA; CDR3 protein: CASSEQAPTEAFF; CDR3 DNA: TGTGCCAGCAGTGAACAGGCTCCCACTGAAGCTTTCTTT
D gene: TRBD2; J gene: TRBJ2-1; V gene: TRBV4-2; clone size: NA; CDR3 protein: CASSQDLAGANEQFF; CDR3 DNA: TGTGCCAGCAGCCAAGATTTGGCGGGAGCCAATGAGCAGTTCTTC
D gene: NA; J gene: TRBJ1-5; V gene: TRBV5-1; clone size: NA; CDR3 protein: CASSPDGHSNQPQHF; CDR3 DNA: TGCGCCAGCAGCCCGGACGGACATAGCAATCAGCCCCAGCATTTT
D gene: NA; J gene: TRBJ1-1; V gene: TRBV21-1; clone size: NA; CDR3 protein: CASSKGEPRGFTEAFF; CDR3 DNA: TGTGCCAGCAGCAAAGGGGAGCCGCGGGGATTCACTGAAGCTTTCTTT
D gene: NA; J gene: TRBJ1-4; V gene: TRBV6-5; clone size: NA; CDR3 protein: CASRTDINEKLFF; CDR3 DNA: TGTGCCAGCAGGACAGACATTAATGAAAAACTGTTTTTT
D gene: NA; J gene: TRBJ2-1; V gene: TRBV3-1/TRBV3-2; clone size: NA; CDR3 protein: CASSRADEQFF; CDR3 DNA: TGTGCCAGCAGCCGGGCCGATGAGCAGTTCTTC
D gene: TRBD2; J gene: TRBJ2-1; V gene: TRBV5-8; clone size: NA; CDR3 protein: CASSEGTSVYNEQFF; CDR3 DNA: TGTGCCAGCAGCGAGGGGACTAGCGTTTACAATGAGCAGTTCTTC
D gene: TRBD1; J gene: TRBJ2-3; V gene: TRBV6-1; clone size: NA; CDR3 protein: CASSEKGRGIVDTQYF; CDR3 DNA: TGTGCCAGCAGTGAAAAGGGCAGGGGGATTGTAGATACGCAGTATTTT
D gene: NA; J gene: TRBJ2-1; V gene: TRBV5-1; clone size: NA; CDR3 protein: CASSLRPTTRDNEQFF; CDR3 DNA: TGCGCCAGCAGCTTGCGGCCAACTACCAGAGACAATGAGCAGTTCTTC
D gene: TRBD2; J gene: TRBJ2-2; V gene: TRBV2; clone size: once; CDR3 protein: CASSGSSGRPGELFF; CDR3 DNA: TGTGCCAGCAGTGGCTCTAGCGGGAGGCCCGGGGAGCTGTTTTTT
D gene: TRBD2; J gene: TRBJ2-2; V gene: TRBV24-1; clone size: NA; CDR3 protein: CATSAGGAGELFF; CDR3 DNA: TGTGCCACCAGTGCGGGAGGGGCGGGGGAGCTGTTTTTT
D gene: TRBD1; J gene: TRBJ2-1; V gene: TRBV6-5; clone size: NA; CDR3 protein: CASSPGDRNEQFF; CDR3 DNA: TGTGCCAGCAGTCCCGGGGACAGAAATGAGCAGTTCTTC
D gene: TRBD1; J gene: TRBJ1-6; V gene: TRBV5-6; clone size: NA; CDR3 protein: CASSGDRALTPLHF; CDR3 DNA: TGTGCCAGCAGCGGGGACAGGGCTCTTACACCCCTCCACTTT
D gene: NA; J gene: TRBJ1-2; V gene: TRBV28; clone size: NA; CDR3 protein: CASSFPPTGIGGYTF; CDR3 DNA: TGTGCCAGCAGTTTTCCCCCAACAGGGATCGGTGGCTACACCTTC
D gene: TRBD1; J gene: TRBJ1-5; V gene: TRBV28; clone size: NA; CDR3 protein: CASSRTRQGWEPQHF; CDR3 DNA: TGTGCCAGCAGCCGTACCCGACAGGGCTGGGAGCCCCAGCATTTT
D gene: TRBD1; J gene: TRBJ1-2; V gene: TRBV7-2; clone size: NA; CDR3 protein: CASSYRGINGYTF; CDR3 DNA: TGTGCCAGCAGCTACAGGGGGATAAATGGCTACACCTTC
D gene: TRBD2; J gene: TRBJ2-5; V gene: TRBV2; clone size: NA; CDR3 protein: CASLSGREGTQYF; CDR3 DNA: TGTGCCAGCCTTAGCGGGAGGGAGGGGACCCAGTACTTC
D gene: NA; J gene: TRBJ2-7; V gene: TRBV19; clone size: NA; CDR3 protein: CASSTQGAYEQYF; CDR3 DNA: TGTGCCAGTAGTACTCAGGGTGCCTACGAGCAGTACTTC